A single count supports the clone carrying this T cell receptor beta chain. Its matching antigen is unknown. This entry is derived from a study of shared clonotypes between healthy human individuals. Study outcomes and limitations: How much donors shared clonotypes was expected to be affected by sequencing depth.

Each PCR replicate from the sorted subsets contained about 210 ng DNA, which is tens of thousands of T cell genomes. Assay: immunoSEQ multiplex PCR; the TCRdb copy retains only in-frame clones and omits some. The sample has around 1.6 million clones; 98% are singletons. V gave up 0 bases and J gave up 4 bases; unmatched junction bases: 9. CDR3 length equals 16 residues. Germline CDR1 SGHRS, CDR2 YFSETQ. This clonotype originated in a man between 25 and 39 years old in good health. Sequences were obtained from naive CD4+ T cells sorted from blood. As to subset: CD45RA+ positively selected. J is TRBJ2-5 and V is TRBV5-1; 7 bases are shared with TRBD1. The CDR3 region has the DNA TGCGCCAGCAGCTTGGGGCGAACCGGGACAGTAGAGACCCAGTACTTC. Its protein is CASSLGRTGTVETQYF.